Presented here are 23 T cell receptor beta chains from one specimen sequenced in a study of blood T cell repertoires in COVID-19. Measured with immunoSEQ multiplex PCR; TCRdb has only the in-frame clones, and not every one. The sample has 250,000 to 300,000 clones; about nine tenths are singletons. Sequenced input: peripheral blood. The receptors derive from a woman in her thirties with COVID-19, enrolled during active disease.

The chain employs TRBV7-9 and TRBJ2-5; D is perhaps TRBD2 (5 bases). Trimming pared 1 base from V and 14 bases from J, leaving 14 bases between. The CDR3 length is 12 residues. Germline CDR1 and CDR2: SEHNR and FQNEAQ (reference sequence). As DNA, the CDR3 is TGTGCCAGCAGCTTAGAATCCGGGGATGAATACTTC. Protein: CASSLESGDEYF.

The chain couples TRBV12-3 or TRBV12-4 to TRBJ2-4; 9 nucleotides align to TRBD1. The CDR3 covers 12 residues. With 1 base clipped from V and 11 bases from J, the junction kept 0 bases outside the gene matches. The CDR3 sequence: CASSLGTGVQYF. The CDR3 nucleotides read TGTGCCAGCAGTTTAGGGACAGGGGTTCAGTACTTC.

CDR3 sequence reads: CASSKQGALNQPQHF. CDR3 in DNA: TGTGCCAGTAGTAAGCAGGGGGCGTTGAATCAGCCCCAGCATTTT. The chain uses TRBV19 and TRBJ1-5; 8 nucleotides agree with TRBD1. CDR1 and CDR2 (germline): LNHDA, SQIVND (reference sequence). This CDR3 comprises 15 residues. With V trimmed by 4 bases and J by 4 bases, 6 bases remained unmatched.

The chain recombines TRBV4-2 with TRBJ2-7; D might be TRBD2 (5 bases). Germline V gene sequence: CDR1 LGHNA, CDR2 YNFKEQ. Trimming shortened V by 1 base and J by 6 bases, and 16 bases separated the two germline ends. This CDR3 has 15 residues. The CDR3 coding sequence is TGTGCCAGCAGCCAAGCTTCGGAGGCCTTTAGCGAGCAGTACTTC. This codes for CASSQASEAFSEQYF.

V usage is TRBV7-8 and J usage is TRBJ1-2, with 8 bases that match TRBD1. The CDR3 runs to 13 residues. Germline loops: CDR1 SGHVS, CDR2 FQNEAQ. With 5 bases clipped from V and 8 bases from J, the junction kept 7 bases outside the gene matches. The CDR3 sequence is CASSPRTGPGYTF. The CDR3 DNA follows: TGTGCCAGCAGCCCCAGGACAGGGCCGGGCTACACCTTC.

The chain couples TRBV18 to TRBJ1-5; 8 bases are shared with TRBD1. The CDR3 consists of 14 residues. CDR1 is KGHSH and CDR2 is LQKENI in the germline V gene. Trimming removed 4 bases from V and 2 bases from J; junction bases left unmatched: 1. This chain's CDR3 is CASSLGQGNQPQHF. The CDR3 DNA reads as TGTGCCAGCTCACTGGGACAGGGCAATCAGCCCCAGCATTTT.

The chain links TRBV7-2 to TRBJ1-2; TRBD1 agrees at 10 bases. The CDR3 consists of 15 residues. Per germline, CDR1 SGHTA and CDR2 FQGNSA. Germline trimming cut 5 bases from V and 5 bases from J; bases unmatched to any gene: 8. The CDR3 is CASSPRTGGGYGYTF. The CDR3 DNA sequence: TGTGCCAGCAGCCCCCGGACAGGGGGTGGTTATGGCTACACCTTC.

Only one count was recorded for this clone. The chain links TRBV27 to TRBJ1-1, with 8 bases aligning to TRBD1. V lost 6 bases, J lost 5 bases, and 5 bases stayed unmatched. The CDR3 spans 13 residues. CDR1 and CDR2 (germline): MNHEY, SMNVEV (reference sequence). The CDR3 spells CASRSGGRTEAFF. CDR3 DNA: TGTGCCAGCAGATCAGGGGGCAGAACTGAAGCTTTCTTT.

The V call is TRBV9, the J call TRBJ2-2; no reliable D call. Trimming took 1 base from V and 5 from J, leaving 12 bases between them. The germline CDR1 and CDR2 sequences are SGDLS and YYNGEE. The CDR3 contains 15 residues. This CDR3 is CASSVNQGETGELFF. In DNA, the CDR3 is TGTGCCAGCAGCGTAAATCAAGGAGAAACCGGGGAGCTGTTTTTT.

The CDR3, as DNA: TGTGCCAGCTCACCATTACCCGACAGCAACACCGGGGAGCTGTTTTTT. Amino acid sequence: CASSPLPDSNTGELFF. This chain uses TRBV18 with TRBJ2-2, with a possible D match to TRBD1 (5 bases). Germline assignment: CDR1 KGHSH and CDR2 LQKENI. The V and J ends lost 2 bases and 2 bases respectively, with 12 bases between them. This CDR3 is built from 16 residues.

The CDR3 DNA is TGTGCCAGCAGCCCTGGACAGGGGGCTGTCGGGGAGCTGTTTTTT. It yields the protein CASSPGQGAVGELFF. V and J are TRBV5-6 and TRBJ2-2; 11 positions match TRBD1. The CDR3 is made up of 15 amino acids. The J segment lost 7 bases and the V segment lost 4 bases, leaving 6 bases of the junction unmatched. Per germline, CDR1 SGHDT and CDR2 YYEEEE.

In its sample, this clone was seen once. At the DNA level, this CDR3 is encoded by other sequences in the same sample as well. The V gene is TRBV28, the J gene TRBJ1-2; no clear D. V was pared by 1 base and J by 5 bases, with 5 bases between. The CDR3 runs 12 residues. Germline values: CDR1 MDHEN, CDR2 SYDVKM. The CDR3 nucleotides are TGTGCCAGCAGTTTATCGGGGTATGGCTACACCTTC. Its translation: CASSLSGYGYTF.

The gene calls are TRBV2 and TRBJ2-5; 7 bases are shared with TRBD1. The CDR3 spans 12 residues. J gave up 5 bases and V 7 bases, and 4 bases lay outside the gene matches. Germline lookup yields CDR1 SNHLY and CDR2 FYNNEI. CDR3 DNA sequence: TGTGCCAGCATGGGACAGAAGGAGACCCAGTACTTC. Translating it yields CASMGQKETQYF.

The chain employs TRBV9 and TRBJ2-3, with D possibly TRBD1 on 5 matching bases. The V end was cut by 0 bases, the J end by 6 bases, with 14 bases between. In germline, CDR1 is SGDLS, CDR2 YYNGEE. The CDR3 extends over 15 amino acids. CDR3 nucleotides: TGTGCCAGCAGCGTAGGTTCCCCCTGGGGCGATACGCAGTATTTT. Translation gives CASSVGSPWGDTQYF.

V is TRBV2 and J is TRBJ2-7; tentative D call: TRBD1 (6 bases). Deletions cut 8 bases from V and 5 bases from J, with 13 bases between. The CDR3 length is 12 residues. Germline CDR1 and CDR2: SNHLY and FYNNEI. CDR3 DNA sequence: TGTGCCAGCTCAGGGGAGATCAACGAGCAGTACTTC. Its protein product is CASSGEINEQYF.

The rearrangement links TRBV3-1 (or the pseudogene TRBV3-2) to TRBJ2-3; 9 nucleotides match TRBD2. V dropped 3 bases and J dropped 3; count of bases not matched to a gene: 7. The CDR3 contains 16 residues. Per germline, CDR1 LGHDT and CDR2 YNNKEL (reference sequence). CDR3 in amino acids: CASSHGLAGPTDTQYF. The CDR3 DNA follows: TGTGCCAGCAGCCACGGGCTAGCGGGACCGACAGATACGCAGTATTTT.

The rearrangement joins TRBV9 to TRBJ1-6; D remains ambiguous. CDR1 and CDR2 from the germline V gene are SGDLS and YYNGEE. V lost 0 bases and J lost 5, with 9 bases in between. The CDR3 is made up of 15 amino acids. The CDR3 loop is CASSVGTFHNSPLHF. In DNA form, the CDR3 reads TGTGCCAGCAGCGTAGGGACTTTCCATAATTCACCCCTCCACTTT.

DNA for the CDR3: TGTGCCAGCAGCTTGGCCGGGACTCCTAGGGAAAAACTGTTTTTT. Its protein product is CASSLAGTPREKLFF. The J gene is TRBJ1-4, the V gene TRBV5-4; the D gene is possibly TRBD1 (5 bases). Trimming removed 0 bases at V and 8 bases at J, with 14 bases between. This CDR3 is 15 amino acids long. The germline gives CDR1 SGHNT, CDR2 YYREEE (reference sequence).

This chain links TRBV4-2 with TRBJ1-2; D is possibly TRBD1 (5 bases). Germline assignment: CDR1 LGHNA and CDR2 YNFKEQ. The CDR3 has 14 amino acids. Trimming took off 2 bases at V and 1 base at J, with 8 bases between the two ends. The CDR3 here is CASSQPQDNYGYTF. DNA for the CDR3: TGTGCCAGCAGCCAACCACAGGATAACTATGGCTACACCTTC.

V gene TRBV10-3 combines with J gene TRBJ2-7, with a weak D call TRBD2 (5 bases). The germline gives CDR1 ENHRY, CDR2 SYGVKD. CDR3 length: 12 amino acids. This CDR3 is CAIRRGAGEQYF. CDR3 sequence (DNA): TGTGCTATCCGACGGGGAGCCGGCGAGCAGTACTTC.

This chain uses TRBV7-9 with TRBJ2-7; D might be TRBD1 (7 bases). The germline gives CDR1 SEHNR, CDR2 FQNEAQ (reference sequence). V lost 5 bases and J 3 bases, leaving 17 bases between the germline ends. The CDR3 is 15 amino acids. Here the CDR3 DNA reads TGTGCCAGCAGCACGGAGGAGGGACAGAACTACGAGCAGTACTTC. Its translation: CASSTEEGQNYEQYF.

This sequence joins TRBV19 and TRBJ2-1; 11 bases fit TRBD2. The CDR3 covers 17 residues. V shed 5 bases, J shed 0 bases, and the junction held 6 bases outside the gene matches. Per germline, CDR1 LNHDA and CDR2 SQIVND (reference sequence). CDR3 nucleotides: TGTGCCAGTAGTCGGACTAGCGGGTTCGGCTCCTACAATGAGCAGTTCTTC. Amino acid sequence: CASSRTSGFGSYNEQFF.

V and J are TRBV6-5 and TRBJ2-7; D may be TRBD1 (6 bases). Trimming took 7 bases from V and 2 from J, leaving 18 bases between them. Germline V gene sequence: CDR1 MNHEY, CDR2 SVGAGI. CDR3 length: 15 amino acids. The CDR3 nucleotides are TGTGCCAGCACTTCAGACCGGGACACAGCCTACGAGCAGTACTTC. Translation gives CASTSDRDTAYEQYF.